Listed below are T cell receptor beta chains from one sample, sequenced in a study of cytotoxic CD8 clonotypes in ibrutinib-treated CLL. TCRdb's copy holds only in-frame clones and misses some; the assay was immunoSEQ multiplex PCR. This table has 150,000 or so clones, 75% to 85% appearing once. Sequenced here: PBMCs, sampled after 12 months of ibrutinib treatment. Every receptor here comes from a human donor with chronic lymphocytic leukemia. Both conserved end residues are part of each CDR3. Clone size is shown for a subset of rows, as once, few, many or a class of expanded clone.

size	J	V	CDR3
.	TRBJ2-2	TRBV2	CASSLRLAGVGATGELFF
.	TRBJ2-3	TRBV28	CASSLSQVGTDTQYF
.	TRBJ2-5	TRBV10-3	CAISENVGGQETQYF
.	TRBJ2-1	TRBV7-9	CASINPTGDLSYNEQFF
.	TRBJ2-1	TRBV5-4	CASSQDSSGRYNEQFF
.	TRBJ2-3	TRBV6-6	CASRMGQGLDTQYF
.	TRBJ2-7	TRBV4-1	CASSLETGGVYEQYF
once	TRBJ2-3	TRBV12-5	CASDSDGTYSTDTQYF
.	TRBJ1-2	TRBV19	CASSSREIIQGNTF
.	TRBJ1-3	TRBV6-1	CASSRQGALNTIYF
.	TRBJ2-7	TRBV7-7	CASSPGNSPAYEQYF
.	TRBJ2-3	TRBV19	CASSIGRERVTDTQYF
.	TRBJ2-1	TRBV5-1	CASSPPPLTSGSYNEQFF